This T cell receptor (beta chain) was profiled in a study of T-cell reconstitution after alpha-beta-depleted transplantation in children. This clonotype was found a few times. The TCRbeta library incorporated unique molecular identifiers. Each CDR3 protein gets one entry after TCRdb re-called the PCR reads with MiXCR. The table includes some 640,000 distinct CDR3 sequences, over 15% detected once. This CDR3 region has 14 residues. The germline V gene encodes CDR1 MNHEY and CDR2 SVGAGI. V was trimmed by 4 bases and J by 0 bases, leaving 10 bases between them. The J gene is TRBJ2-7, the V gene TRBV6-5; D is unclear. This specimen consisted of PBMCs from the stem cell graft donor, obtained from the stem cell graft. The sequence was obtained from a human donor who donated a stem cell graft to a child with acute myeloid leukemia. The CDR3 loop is CASSSQTYSYEQYF. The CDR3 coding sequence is TGTGCCAGCAGTTCCCAGACGTACTCCTACGAGCAGTACTTC.